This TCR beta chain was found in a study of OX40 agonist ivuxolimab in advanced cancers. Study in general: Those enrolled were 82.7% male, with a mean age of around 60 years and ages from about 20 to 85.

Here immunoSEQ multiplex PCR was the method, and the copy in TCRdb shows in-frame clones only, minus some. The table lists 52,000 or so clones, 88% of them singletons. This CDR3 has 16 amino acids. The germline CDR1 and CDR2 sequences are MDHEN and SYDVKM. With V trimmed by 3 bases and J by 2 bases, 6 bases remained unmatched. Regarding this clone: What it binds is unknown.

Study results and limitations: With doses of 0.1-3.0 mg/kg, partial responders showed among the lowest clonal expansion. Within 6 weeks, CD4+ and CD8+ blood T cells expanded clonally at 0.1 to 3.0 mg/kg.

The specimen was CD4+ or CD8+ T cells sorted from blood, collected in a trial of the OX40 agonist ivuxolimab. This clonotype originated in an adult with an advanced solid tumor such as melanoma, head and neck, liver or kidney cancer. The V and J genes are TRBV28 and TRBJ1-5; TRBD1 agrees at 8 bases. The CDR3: CASSFQGAGGNQPQHF. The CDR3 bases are TGTGCCAGCAGTTTCCAGGGGGCCGGAGGCAATCAGCCCCAGCATTTT.